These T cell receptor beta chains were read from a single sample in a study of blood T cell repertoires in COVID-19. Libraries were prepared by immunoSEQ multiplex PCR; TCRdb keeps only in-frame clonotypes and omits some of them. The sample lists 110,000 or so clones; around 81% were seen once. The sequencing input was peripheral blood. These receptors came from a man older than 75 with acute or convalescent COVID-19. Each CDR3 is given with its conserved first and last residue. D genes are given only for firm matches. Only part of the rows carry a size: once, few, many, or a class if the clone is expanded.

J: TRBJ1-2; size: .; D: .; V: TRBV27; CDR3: CASSSTSTANYGYTF; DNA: TGTGCCAGCAGTTCTACCTCGACAGCTAACTATGGCTACACCTTC
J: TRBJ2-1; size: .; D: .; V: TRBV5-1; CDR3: CASSPGSKSNEQFF; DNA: TGCGCCAGCAGCCCCGGTAGTAAGAGTAATGAGCAGTTCTTC
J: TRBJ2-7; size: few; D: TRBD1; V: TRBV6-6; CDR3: CASSQSGGSYEQYF; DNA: TGTGCCAGCAGTCAATCAGGGGGCTCCTACGAGCAGTACTTC
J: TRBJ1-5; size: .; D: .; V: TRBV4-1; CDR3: CASSNRQGGLQPQHF; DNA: TGCGCCAGCAGCAACAGACAAGGAGGGTTACAGCCCCAGCATTTT
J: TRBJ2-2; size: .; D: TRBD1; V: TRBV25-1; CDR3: CASSEFGTGRTGELFF; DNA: TGTGCCAGCAGTGAATTTGGGACAGGGAGGACCGGGGAGCTGTTTTTT
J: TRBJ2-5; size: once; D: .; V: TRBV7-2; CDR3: CASSLTGSTGGETQYF; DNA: TGTGCCAGCAGCTTAACTGGATCGACGGGTGGAGAGACCCAGTACTTC
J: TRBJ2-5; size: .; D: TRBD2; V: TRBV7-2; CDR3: CASSLAGLAAETQYF; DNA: TGTGCCAGCAGCTTAGCGGGACTAGCAGCAGAGACCCAGTACTTC
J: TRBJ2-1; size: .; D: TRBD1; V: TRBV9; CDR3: CASSGTGDSSYNEQFF; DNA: TGTGCCAGCAGCGGGACAGGGGATAGCTCCTACAATGAGCAGTTCTTC
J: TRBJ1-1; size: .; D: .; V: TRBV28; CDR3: CASSRGQRNTEAFF; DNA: TGTGCCAGCAGTCGTGGACAGAGGAACACTGAAGCTTTCTTT
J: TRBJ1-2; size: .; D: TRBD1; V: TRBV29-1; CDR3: CSVWGQGNYGYTF; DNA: TGCAGCGTCTGGGGACAGGGGAACTATGGCTACACCTTC
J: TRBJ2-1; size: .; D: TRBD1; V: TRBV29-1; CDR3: CSVNRGGNEQFF; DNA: TGCAGCGTTAACAGGGGCGGGAATGAGCAGTTCTTC
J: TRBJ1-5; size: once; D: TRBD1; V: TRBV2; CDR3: CASSVGPRGTGSAQPQHF; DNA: TGTGCCAGCAGTGTCGGCCCGCGGGGGACAGGGAGTGCTCAGCCCCAGCATTTT
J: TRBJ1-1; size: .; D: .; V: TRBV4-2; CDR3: CASSQVGGETEAFF; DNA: TGTGCCAGCAGCCAAGTCGGCGGGGAGACTGAAGCTTTCTTT
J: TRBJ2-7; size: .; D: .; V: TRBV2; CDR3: CASSRDSQPIYEQYF; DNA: TGTGCCAGCAGTCGGGACTCCCAACCTATTTACGAGCAGTACTTC
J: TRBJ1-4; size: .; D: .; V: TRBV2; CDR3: CASTVQGNTDEKLFF; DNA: TGTGCCAGCACGGTACAGGGTAATACAGATGAAAAACTGTTTTTT
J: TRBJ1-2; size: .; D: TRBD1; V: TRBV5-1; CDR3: CASSPDRGLLGYTF; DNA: TGCGCCAGCAGCCCGGACAGGGGGCTGCTAGGCTACACCTTC
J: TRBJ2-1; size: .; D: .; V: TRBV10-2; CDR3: CASSDMGHTDNEQFF; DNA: TGCGCCAGCAGTGACATGGGACACACAGACAATGAGCAGTTCTTC
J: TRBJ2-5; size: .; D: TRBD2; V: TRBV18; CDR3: CASSPSGGETQYF; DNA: TGTGCCAGCTCACCTAGCGGGGGAGAGACCCAGTACTTC
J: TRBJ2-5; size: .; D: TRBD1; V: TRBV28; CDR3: CASRPGGGETQYF; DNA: TGTGCCAGCAGGCCAGGGGGCGGAGAGACCCAGTACTTC
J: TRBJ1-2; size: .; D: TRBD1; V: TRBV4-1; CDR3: CASSQLGQGLIYGYTF; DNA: TGCGCCAGCAGCCAATTGGGACAGGGGCTGATCTATGGCTACACCTTC
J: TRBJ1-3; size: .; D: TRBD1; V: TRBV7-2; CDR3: CASRGAGGKGNTIYF; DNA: TGTGCCAGCAGGGGGGCAGGGGGAAAAGGAAACACCATATATTTT
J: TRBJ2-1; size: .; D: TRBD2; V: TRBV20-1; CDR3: CSASPSGRNNEQFF; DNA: TGCAGTGCTAGTCCAAGCGGGAGAAACAATGAGCAGTTCTTC
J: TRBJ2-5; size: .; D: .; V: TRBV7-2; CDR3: CASSRSAETQYF; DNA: TGTGCCAGCAGCCGGAGTGCGGAGACCCAGTACTTC
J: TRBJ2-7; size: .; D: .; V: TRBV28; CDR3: CASRTAYEQYF; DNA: TGTGCCAGCCGGACTGCCTACGAGCAGTACTTC
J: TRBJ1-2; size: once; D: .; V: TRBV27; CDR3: CASSSRGADPYGYTF; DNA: TGTGCCAGCAGCTCTCGGGGAGCGGACCCCTATGGCTACACCTTC
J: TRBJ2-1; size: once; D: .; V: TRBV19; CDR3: CASNHGGSNEQFF; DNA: TGTGCCAGTAATCATGGGGGGAGTAATGAGCAGTTCTTC
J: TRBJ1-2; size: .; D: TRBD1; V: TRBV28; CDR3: CASSLVRGTDGYTF; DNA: TGTGCCAGCAGTTTAGTCAGGGGGACTGATGGCTACACCTTC
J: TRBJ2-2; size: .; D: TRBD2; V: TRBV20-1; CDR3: CSASPASGTAGELFF; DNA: TGCAGTGCTAGTCCGGCTAGCGGGACGGCCGGGGAGCTGTTTTTT
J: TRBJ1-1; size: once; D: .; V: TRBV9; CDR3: CASSVSTENTEAFF; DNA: TGTGCCAGCAGCGTTTCGACAGAGAACACTGAAGCTTTCTTT
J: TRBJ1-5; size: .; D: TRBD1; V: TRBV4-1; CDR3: CASSHRQGNHQPQHF; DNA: TGCGCCAGCAGCCACCGACAGGGAAATCATCAGCCCCAGCATTTT
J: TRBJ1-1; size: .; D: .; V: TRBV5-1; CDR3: CASSLISGVNTEAFF; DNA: TGCGCCAGCAGCTTGATATCCGGGGTGAACACTGAAGCTTTCTTT
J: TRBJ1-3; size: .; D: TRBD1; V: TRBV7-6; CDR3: CASSSLDRTGGFSGNTIYF; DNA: TGTGCCAGCAGCAGCTTAGATCGTACAGGGGGCTTCTCTGGAAACACCATATATTTT
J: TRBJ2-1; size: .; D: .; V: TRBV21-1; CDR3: CASKGLAGGPYEQFF; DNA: TGTGCCAGCAAGGGACTAGCGGGAGGGCCGTATGAGCAGTTCTTC
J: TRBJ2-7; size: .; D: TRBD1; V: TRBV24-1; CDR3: CARGTEHVGAYEQYF; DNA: TGTGCCAGGGGGACAGAACATGTAGGCGCCTACGAGCAGTACTTC
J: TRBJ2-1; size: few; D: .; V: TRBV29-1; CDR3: CSSSPRGFTISYNEQFF; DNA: TGCAGCAGTAGCCCACGAGGGTTTACGATCTCCTACAATGAGCAGTTCTTC
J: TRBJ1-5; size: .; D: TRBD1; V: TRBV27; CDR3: CATGQGAQPQHF; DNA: TGTGCCACGGGACAGGGCGCTCAGCCCCAGCATTTT
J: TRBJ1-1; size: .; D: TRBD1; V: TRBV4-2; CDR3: CASSRPGGTEAFF; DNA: TGTGCCAGCAGCCGCCCAGGGGGCACTGAAGCTTTCTTT
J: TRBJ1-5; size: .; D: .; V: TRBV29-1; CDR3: CSVKYRADQPQHF; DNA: TGCAGCGTTAAATACAGGGCAGATCAGCCCCAGCATTTT
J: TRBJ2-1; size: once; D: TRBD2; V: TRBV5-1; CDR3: CASSSSGGSYNEQFF; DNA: TGCGCCAGCAGCTCTAGCGGGGGCTCCTACAATGAGCAGTTCTTC